This T cell receptor (beta chain) appears in the sequencing data of a study of blood T cell repertoires in COVID-19. Study summary: COVID-19 samples collected from the United States, Italy and Spain covered acute and convalescent phases. PBMCs, B-cell-depleted T cells, or T cells were the source of the cDNA or gDNA that made up the material.

The CDR3 has 15 amino acids. Trimming cost V 4 bases and J 8 bases; bases outside gene matches: 9. Germline loops: CDR1 SGHRS, CDR2 YFSETQ. In the original workflow: Amplified reference gene primers provided the basis for estimating nucleated cell counts. The protocol was immunoSEQ multiplex PCR, while the TCRdb copy is restricted to in-frame clones and leaves out a portion. V and J calls and clone size are copied from that table; D and trimming were computed from the DNA. The table records roughly 41,000 clones, roughly 90% of them present only once. The chain has TRBV5-1 and TRBJ1-4; 9 bases fit TRBD1. Sample: peripheral blood. The TCR originated in a man in his sixties with active COVID-19. This CDR3 reads CASSPMGQGREKLFF. The CDR3 coding sequence is TGCGCCAGCAGCCCAATGGGACAGGGTCGAGAAAAACTGTTTTTT.